This T cell receptor beta chain originates from a study of blood T cell repertoires in COVID-19 (dated by TCRdb to 2020 to 2022). About the investigation overall: The collaborator samples originated in the United States, Italy and Spain and spanned the acute and convalescent phases of COVID-19. The material from the prospective study consisted of cDNA or gDNA derived from T cells, B-cell-depleted T cells, or PBMCs. Subjects who had been exposed to COVID-19, were actively infected with it, or had recovered from it provided the deeply sampled blood TCRbeta repertoires that made up the dataset. The repertoires were released in a freely available public database intended as a resource for research on the immune response to SARS-CoV-2. Samples were obtained from the ongoing ImmuneRACE study (first 160 participants) and from over a thousand subjects provided by 6 global collaborators. A de-identified subject ID, COVID-19 status, age in years and sex were almost always included in the sample metadata. Where available, HLA class I and class II types were obtained from metadata supplied by the sample provider rather than from assay-based typing. On the study overall, not on this receptor specifically: The quantity of clinical and demographic metadata differed by source and by participant and was supplied without curation.

The immunoSEQ Assay, a bias-controlled multiplex PCR, was used to amplify TCRbeta CDR3 regions from genomic DNA. In the authors' own workflow: The number of nucleated cells in each sample was estimated by amplification of reference gene primers within the assay. Sequence reads were collapsed and filtered to measure the absolute abundance of every unique TCRbeta CDR3 rearrangement. For each sample, productive Simpson clonality was calculated as the square root of Simpson's diversity index across productive rearrangements. TCRdb mirrors the immuneACCESS table, restricted to in-frame sequences. Some clones are absent from its copies; in checked studies, under half trace to an unresolved V gene, and the reason for the others is unknown. The V and J calls and clone size are taken from that table; D and trimming were inferred from the DNA. The sample records about 300,000 clones, approximately 90% of which are singletons. Roughly 6% of the sample goes to the ten largest clones.

One collaborating source in Seattle enrolled patients during active infection and followed them longitudinally through the course of disease. Each collaborating institution followed its own protocols to collect whole blood in K2EDTA tubes. For TCRbeta analysis, collaborator samples were shipped as frozen whole blood, as isolated PBMCs, or as DNA extracted from either sample type. V is pared back by 3 bases and J by 1 base, with 5 bases lying between the germline termini. The germline V gene yields KGHDR for CDR1 and SFDVKD for CDR2. Measured from the cysteine to the phenylalanine, the CDR3 is 13 residues long. Of all the DNA, just the CDR3 is kept, 39 bases in frame from base 1. To note about this clone: Its antigen is still unknown. One base away there is no much larger clone; base qualities are not given.

Recombination linked TRBV24-1 to TRBJ1-2; no D gene call is confident. The sequenced material came from peripheral blood. The sequence came from a woman aged 45 to 65 with COVID-19, enrolled during active disease. Here the CDR3 is given as CATSDPYNYGYTF. The nucleotides read TGTGCCACCAGTGATCCTTATAACTATGGCTACACCTTC.